The T cell receptor beta chain described here comes from a study of Ad26.COV2.S vaccination and SARS-CoV-2 variants. As for treatment: some 19 received Ad26.COV2.S at low or high dose, single or two shots; about 5 received placebo; per-sample allocation not given. Sampling happened 63 days after the first vaccine or placebo injection. Germline assignment: CDR1 SGHTA and CDR2 FQGNSA. This CDR3 spans 13 amino acids. The ends were cut back, 5 bases at V and 2 bases at J, with 8 bases in the middle. Data came from immunoSEQ multiplex PCR; TCRdb stores just in-frame clones and leaves some out. The sample holds approximately 360,000 clones, 80% to 90% seen once.

This chain links TRBV7-2 with TRBJ2-3, with D possibly being TRBD2 (6 bases). The sequences come from peripheral blood, collected in a trial of Ad26.COV2.S vaccine versus placebo. The sequence derives from a person between 18 and 65 years old who received the Ad26.COV2.S COVID-19 vaccine or a placebo. The CDR3 DNA is TGTGCCAGCAGCCCGGGACTCACAGATACGCAGTATTTT. It specifies CASSPGLTDTQYF.